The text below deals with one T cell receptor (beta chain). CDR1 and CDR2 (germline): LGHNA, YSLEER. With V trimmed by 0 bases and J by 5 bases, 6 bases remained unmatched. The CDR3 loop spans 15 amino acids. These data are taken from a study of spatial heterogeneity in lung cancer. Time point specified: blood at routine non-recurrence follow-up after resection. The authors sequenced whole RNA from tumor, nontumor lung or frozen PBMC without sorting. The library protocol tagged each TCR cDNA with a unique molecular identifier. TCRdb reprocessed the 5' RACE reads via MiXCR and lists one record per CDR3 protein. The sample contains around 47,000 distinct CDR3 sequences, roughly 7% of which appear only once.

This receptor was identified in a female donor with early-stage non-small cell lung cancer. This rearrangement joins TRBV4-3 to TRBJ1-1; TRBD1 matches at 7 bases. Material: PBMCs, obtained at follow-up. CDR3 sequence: CASSQDGAGGTEAFF. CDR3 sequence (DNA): TGCGCCAGCAGCCAAGATGGGGCAGGGGGAACTGAAGCTTTCTTT.